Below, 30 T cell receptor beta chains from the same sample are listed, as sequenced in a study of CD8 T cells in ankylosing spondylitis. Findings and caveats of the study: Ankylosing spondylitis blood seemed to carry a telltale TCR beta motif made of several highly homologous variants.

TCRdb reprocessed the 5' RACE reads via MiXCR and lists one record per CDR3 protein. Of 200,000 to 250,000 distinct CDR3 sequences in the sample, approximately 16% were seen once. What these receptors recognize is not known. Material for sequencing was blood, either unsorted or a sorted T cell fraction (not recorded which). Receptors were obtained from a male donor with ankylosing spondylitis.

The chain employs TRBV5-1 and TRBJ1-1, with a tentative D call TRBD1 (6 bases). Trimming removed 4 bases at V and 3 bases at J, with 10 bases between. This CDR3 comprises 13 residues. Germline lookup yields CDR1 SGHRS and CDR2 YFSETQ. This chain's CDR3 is CASSQTGYTEAFF. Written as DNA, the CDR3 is TGCGCCAGCAGCCAGACAGGTTACACTGAAGCTTTCTTT.

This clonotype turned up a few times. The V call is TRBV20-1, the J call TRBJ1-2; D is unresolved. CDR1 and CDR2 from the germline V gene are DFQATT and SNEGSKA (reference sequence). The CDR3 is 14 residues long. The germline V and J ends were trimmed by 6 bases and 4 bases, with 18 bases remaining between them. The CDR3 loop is CSANAWEELYGYTF. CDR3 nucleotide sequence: TGCAGTGCCAACGCATGGGAGGAGCTCTATGGCTACACCTTC.

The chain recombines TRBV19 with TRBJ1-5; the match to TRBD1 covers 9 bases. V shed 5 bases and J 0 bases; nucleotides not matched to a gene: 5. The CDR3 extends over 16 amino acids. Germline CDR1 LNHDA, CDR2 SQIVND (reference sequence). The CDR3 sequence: CASSPGTGYSNQPQHF. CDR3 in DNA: TGTGCCAGTAGTCCGGGGACAGGGTATAGCAATCAGCCCCAGCATTTT. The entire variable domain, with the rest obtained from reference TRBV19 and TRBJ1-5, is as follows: DGGITQSPKYLFRKEGQNVTLSCEQNLNHDAMYWYRQDPGQGLRLIYYSQIVNDFQKGDIAEGYSVSREKKESFPLTVTSAQKNPTAFYLCASSPGTGYSNQPQHFGDGTRLSIL.

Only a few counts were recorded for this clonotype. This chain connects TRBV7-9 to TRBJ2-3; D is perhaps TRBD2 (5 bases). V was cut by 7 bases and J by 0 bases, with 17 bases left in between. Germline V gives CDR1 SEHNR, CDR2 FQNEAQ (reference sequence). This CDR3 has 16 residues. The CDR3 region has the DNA TGTGCCAGCACCCATCTAGCTAGTGCTAGCACAGATACGCAGTATTTT. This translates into CASTHLASASTDTQYF.

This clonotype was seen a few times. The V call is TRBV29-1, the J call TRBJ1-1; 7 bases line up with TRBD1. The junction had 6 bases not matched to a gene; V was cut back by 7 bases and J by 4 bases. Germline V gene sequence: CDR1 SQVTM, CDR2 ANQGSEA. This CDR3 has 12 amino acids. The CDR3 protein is CSADSGGTEAFF. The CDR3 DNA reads TGCAGCGCAGACTCAGGGGGCACTGAAGCTTTCTTT.

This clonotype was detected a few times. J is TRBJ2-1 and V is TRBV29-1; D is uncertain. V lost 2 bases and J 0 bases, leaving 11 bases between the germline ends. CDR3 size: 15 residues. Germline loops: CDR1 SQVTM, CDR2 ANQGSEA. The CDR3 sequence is CSVEPPRSSYNEQFF. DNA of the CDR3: TGCAGCGTTGAACCCCCGAGGAGCTCCTACAATGAGCAGTTCTTC.

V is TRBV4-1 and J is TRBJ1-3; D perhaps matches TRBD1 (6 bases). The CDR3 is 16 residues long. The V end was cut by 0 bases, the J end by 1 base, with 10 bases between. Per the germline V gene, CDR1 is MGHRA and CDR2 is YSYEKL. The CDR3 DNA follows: TGCGCCAGCAGCCAAGATGGAGGGGGTTCTGGAAACACCATATATTTT. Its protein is CASSQDGGGSGNTIYF.

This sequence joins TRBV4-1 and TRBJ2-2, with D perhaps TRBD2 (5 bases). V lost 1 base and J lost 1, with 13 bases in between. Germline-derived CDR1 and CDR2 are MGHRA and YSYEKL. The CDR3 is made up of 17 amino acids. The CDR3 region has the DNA TGCGCCAGCAGCCAAGGCTTTGACGGGAAGAACACCGGGGAGCTGTTTTTT. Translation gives CASSQGFDGKNTGELFF.

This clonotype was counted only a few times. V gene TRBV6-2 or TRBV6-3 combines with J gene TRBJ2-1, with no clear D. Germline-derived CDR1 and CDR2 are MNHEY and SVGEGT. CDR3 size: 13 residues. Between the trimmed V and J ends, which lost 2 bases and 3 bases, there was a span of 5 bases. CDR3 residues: CASSYGIYNEQFF. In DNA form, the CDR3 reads TGTGCCAGCAGTTACGGAATCTACAATGAGCAGTTCTTC.

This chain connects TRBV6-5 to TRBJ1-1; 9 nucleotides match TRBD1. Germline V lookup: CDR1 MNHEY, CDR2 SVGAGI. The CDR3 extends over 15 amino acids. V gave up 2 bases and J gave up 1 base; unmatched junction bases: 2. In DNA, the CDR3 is TGTGCCAGCAGTTACGGGACAGGGAAGAACACTGAAGCTTTCTTT. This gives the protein CASSYGTGKNTEAFF.

The CDR3 spells CASSHDSSGYEQYF. In nucleotides, the CDR3 is TGCGCCAGCAGCCATGACTCTAGCGGCTACGAGCAGTACTTC. V usage is TRBV4-3 and J usage is TRBJ2-7; TRBD2 matches 7 bases. The CDR3 contains 14 residues. V lost 3 bases and J lost 3; bases outside the gene matches: 5. CDR1 and CDR2 from the germline V gene are LGHNA and YSLEER.

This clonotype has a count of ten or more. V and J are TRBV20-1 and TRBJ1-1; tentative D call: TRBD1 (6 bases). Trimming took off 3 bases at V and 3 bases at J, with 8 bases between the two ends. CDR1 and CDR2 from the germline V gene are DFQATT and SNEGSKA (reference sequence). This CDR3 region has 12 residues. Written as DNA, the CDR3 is TGCAGTGCTAGGAGGGGGGACACTGAAGCTTTCTTT. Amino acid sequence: CSARRGDTEAFF.

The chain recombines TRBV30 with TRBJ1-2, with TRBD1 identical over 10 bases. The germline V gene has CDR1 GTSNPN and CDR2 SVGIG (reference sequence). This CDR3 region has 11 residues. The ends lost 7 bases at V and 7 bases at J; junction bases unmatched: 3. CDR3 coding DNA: TGTGCCTCCCGACAGGGGGCTGGCTACACCTTC. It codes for CASRQGAGYTF.

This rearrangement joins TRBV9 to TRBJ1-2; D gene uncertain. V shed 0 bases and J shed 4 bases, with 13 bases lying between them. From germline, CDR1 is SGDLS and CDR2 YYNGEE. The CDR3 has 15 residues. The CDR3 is CASSVDSSSGYGYTF. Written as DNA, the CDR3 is TGTGCCAGCAGCGTAGATTCTTCTTCTGGCTATGGCTACACCTTC.

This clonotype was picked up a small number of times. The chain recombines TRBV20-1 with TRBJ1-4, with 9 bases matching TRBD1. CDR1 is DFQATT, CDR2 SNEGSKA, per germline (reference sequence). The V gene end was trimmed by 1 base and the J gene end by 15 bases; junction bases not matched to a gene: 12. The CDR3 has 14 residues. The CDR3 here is CSARVTGTGKEMFF. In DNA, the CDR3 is TGCAGTGCTAGAGTTACCGGGACAGGGAAGGAGATGTTTTTT.

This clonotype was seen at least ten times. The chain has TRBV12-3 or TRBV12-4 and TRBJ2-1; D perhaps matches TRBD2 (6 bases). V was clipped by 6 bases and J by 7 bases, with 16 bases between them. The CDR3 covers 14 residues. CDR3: CASSWDSRANEQFF. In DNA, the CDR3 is TGTGCCAGCAGCTGGGACTCCCGGGCGAATGAGCAGTTCTTC.

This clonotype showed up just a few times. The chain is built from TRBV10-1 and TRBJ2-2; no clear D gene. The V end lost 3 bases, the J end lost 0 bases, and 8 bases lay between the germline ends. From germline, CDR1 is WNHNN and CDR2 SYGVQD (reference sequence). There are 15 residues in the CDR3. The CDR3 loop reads CASSEGDANTGELFF. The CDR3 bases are TGCGCCAGCAGTGAAGGCGACGCGAACACCGGGGAGCTGTTTTTT.

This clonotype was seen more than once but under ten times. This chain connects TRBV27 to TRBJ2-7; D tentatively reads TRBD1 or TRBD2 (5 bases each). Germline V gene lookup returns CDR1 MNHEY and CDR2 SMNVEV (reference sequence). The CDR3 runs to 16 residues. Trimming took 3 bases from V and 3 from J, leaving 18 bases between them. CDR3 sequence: CASSFEAGTAGYEQYF. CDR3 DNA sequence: TGTGCCAGCAGTTTTGAGGCCGGGACCGCAGGCTACGAGCAGTACTTC.

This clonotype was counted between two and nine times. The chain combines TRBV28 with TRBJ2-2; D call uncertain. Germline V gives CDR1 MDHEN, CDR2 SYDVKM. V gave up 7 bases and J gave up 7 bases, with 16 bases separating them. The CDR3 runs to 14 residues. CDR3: CASTVGWNGGELFF. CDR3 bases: TGTGCCAGCACTGTGGGATGGAATGGCGGGGAGCTGTTTTTT.

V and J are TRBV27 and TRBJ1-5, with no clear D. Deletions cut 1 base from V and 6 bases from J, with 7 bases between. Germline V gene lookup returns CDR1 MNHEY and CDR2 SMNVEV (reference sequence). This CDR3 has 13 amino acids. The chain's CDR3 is CASSLFVSQPQHF. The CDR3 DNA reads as TGTGCCAGCAGTTTATTTGTCAGTCAGCCCCAGCATTTT.

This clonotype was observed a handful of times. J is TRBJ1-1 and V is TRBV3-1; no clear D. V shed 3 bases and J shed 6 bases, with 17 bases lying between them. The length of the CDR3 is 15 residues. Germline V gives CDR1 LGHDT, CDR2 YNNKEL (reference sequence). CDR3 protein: CASSHSLTDTPEAFF. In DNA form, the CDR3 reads TGTGCCAGCAGCCACAGTCTAACAGATACTCCTGAAGCTTTCTTT.

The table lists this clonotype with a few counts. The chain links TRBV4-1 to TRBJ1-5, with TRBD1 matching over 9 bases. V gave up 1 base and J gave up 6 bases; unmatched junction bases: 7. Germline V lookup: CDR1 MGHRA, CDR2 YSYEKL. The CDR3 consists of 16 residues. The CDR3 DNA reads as TGCGCCAGCAGCCAAGTCCTGGGACAGGGCAGTCAGCCCCAGCATTTT. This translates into CASSQVLGQGSQPQHF.

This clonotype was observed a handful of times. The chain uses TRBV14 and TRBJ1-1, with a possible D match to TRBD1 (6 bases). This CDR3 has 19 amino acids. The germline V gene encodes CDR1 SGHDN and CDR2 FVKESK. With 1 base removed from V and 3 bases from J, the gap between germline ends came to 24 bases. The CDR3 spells CASSQVHRPQLRTDTEAFF. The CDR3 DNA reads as TGTGCCAGCAGCCAAGTTCATCGGCCGCAACTGCGGACAGACACTGAAGCTTTCTTT. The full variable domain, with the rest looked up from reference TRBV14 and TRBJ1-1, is EAGVTQFPSHSVIEKGQTVTLRCDPISGHDNLYWYRRVMGKEIKFLLHFVKESKQDESGMPNNRFLAERTGGTYSTLKVQPAELEDSGVYFCASSQVHRPQLRTDTEAFFGQGTRLTVV.

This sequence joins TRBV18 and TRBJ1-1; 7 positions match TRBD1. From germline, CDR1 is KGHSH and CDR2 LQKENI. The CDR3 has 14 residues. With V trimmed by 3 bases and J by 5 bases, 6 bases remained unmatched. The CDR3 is CASSPRQGGTEAFF. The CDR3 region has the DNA TGTGCCAGCTCACCGCGACAGGGCGGAACTGAAGCTTTCTTT.

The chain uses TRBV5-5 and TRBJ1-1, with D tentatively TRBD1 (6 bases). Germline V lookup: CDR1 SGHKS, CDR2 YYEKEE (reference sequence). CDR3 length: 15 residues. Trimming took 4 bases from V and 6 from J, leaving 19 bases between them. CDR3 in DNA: TGTGCCAGCAGCCCACACAACAGGGCGGTTGCTGAAGCTTTCTTT. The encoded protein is CASSPHNRAVAEAFF.

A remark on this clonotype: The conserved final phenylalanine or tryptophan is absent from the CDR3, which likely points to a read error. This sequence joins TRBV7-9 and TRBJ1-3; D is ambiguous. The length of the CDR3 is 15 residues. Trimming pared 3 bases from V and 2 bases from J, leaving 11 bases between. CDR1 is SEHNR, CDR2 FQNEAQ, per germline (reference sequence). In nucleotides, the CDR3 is TGTGCCAGCAGCTTGGTCATCTCCACTGGAAACACCATATATCTT. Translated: CASSLVISTGNTIYL.

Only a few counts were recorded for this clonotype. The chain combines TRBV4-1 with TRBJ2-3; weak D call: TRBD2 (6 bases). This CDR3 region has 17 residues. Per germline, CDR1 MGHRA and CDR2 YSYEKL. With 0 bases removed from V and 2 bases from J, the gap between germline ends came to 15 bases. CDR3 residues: CASSQDQGAGYTDTQYF. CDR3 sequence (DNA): TGCGCCAGCAGCCAAGATCAAGGCGCGGGATACACAGATACGCAGTATTTT.

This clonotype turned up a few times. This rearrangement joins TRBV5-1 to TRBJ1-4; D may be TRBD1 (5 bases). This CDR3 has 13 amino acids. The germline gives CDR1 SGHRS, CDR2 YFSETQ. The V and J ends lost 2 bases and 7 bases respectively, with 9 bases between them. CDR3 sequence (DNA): TGCGCCAGCAGCTTTAGAACAGGTGAAAAACTGTTTTTT. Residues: CASSFRTGEKLFF.

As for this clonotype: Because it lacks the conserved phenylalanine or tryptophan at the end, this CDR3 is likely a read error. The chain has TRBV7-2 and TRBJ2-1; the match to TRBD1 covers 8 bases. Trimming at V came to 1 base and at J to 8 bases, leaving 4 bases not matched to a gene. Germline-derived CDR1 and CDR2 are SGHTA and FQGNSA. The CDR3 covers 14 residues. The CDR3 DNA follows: TGTGCCAGCAGCTTAGACCAGGGGGCTGATGAGCAGTTCTTA. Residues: CASSLDQGADEQFL.

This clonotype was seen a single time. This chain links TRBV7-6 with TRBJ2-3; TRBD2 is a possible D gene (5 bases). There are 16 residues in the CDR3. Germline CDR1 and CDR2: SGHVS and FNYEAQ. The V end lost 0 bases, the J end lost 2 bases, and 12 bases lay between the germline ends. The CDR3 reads CASSLALSVDTDTQYF. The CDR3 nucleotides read TGTGCCAGCAGCTTAGCGCTTAGCGTAGACACAGATACGCAGTATTTT.